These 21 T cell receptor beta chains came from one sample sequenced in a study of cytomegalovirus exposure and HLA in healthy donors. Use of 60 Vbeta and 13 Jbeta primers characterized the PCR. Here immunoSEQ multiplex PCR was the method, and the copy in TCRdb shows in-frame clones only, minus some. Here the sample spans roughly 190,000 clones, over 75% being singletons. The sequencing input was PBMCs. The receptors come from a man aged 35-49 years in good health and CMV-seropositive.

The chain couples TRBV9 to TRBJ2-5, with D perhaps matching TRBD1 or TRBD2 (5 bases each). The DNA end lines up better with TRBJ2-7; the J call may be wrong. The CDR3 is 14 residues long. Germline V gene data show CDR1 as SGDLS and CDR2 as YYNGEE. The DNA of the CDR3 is TGTGCCAGCAGCGTACGCGGTGGGGGCTACGAGCAGTACTTC. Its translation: CASSVRGGGYEQYF.

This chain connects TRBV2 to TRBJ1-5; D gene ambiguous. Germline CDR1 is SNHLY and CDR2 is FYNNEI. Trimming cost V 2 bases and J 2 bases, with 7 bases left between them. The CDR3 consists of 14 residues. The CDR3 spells CASSESRGNQPQHF. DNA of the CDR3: TGTGCCAGCAGTGAAAGCCGAGGCAATCAGCCCCAGCATTTT.

CDR3 DNA: TGTGCCAGCAGCTTAAGACAGGCGAACACCGGGGAGCTGTTTTTT. Its translation is CASSLRQANTGELFF. V usage is TRBV5-8 and J usage is TRBJ2-2; tentatively, D is TRBD1 (6 bases). CDR3 size: 15 residues. The germline V gene encodes CDR1 SGHTS and CDR2 YDEGEE. Trimming stripped 2 bases from V and 0 bases from J, with 8 bases between.

CDR3 region: CASSRGTGGTDTQYF. The CDR3 DNA reads as TGCGCCAGCAGCCGTGGCACAGGGGGTACAGATACGCAGTATTTT. The J gene is TRBJ2-3, the V gene TRBV5-1; TRBD1 aligns across 8 bases. Germline V gene data show CDR1 as SGHRS and CDR2 as YFSETQ. The ends lost 4 bases at V and 3 bases at J; junction bases unmatched: 7. This CDR3 is built from 15 residues.

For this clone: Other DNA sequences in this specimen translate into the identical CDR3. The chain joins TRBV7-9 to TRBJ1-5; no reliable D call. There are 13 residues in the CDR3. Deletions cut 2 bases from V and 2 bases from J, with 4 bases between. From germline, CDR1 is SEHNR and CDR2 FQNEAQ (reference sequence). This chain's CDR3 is CASSLSGNQPQHF. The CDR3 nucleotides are TGTGCCAGCAGCTTATCTGGCAATCAGCCCCAGCATTTT.

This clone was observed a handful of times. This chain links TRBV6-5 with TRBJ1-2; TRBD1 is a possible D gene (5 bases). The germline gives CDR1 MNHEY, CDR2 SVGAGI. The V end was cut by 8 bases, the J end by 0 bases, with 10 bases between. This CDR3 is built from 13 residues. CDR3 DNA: TGTGCCAGCTCAAGACAGACTAACTATGGCTACACCTTC. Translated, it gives CASSRQTNYGYTF.

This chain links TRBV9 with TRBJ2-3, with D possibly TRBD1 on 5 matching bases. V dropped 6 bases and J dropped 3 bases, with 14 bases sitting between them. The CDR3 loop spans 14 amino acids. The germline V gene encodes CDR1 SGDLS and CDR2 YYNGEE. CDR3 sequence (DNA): TGTGCCAGCACCCGAAAAGGGGAAACAGATACGCAGTATTTT. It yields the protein CASTRKGETDTQYF.

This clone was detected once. Written as DNA, the CDR3 is TGCGCCAGCAGCCTCCTTCCGGGACTAGCGGGGGTCGACCTCCGAAACATTCAGTACTTC. Translating it yields CASSLLPGLAGVDLRNIQYF. The rearrangement links TRBV5-1 to TRBJ2-4, with 14 bases fitting TRBD2. Germline CDR1 is SGHRS and CDR2 is YFSETQ. Germline trimming cut 4 bases from V and 6 bases from J; bases unmatched to any gene: 18. The CDR3 length is 20 residues.

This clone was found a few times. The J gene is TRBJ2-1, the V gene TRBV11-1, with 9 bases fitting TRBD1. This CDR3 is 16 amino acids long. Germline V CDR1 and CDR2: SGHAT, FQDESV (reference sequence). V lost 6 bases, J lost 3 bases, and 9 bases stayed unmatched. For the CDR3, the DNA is TGTGCCAGCAGGCCACCCGGGACAGGGATCTACAATGAGCAGTTCTTC. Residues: CASRPPGTGIYNEQFF.

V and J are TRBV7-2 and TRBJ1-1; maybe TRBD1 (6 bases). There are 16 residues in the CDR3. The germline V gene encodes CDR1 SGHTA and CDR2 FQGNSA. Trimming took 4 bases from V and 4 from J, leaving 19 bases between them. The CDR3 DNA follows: TGTGCCAGCAGCTCCCACAGGGTTGCGTGGACCACTGAAGCTTTCTTT. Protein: CASSSHRVAWTTEAFF. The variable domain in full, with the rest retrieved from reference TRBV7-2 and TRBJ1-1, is GAGVSQSPSNKVTEKGKDVELRCDPISGHTALYWYRQSLGQGLEFLIYFQGNSAPDKSGLPSDRFSAERTGGSVSTLTIQRTQQEDSAVYLCASSSHRVAWTTEAFFGQGTRLTVV.

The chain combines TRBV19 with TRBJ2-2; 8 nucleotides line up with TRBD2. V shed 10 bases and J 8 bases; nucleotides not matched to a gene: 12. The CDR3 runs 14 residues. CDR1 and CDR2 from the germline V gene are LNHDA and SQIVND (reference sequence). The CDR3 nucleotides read TGTGCCACCGGCGGACTAGCCCTCGAAGGGGAGCTGTTTTTT. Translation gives CATGGLALEGELFF.

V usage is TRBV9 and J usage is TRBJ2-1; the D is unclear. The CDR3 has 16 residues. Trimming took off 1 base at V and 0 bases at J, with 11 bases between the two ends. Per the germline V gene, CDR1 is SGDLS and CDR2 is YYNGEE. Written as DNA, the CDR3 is TGTGCCAGCAGCGTAACGCACTCAAGCTCCTACAATGAGCAGTTCTTC. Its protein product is CASSVTHSSSYNEQFF.

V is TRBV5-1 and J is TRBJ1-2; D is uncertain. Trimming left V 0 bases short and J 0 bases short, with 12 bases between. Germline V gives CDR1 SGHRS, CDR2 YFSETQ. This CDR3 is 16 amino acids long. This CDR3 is CASSLAQASSNYGYTF. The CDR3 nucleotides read TGCGCCAGCAGCTTGGCTCAGGCGTCTTCTAACTATGGCTACACCTTC.

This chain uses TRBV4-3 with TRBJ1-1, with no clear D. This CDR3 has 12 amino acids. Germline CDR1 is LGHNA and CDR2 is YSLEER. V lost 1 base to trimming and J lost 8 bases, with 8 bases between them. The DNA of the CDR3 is TGCGCCAGCAGCCAAGCTTCGAGCGAAGCTTTCTTT. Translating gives CASSQASSEAFF.

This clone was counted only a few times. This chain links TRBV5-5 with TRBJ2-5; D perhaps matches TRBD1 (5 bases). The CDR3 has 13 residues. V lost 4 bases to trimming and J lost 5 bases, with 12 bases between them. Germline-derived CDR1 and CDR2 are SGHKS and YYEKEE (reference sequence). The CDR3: CASSPGPGETQYF. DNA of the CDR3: TGTGCCAGCAGCCCAGGACCAGGGGAGACCCAGTACTTC.

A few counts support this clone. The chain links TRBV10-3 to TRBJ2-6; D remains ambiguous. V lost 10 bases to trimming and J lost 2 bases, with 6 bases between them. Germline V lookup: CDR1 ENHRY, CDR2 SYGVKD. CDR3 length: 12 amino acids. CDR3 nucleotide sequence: TGTGCCACAGGCCCTGGGGCCAACGTCCTGACTTTC. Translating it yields CATGPGANVLTF.

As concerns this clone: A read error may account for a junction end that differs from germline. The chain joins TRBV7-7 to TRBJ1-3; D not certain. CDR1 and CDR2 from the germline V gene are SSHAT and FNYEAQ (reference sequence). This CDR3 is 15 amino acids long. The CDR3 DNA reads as TGTGCTAGCAGCTTAGGCATCGAAGCCGGAAACACCATATATTTT. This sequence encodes CASSLGIEAGNTIYF.

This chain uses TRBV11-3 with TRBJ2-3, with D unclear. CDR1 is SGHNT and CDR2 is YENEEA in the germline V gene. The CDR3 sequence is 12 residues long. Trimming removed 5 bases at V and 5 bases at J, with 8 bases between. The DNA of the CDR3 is TGTGCCAGCAGCCGAATCGGAGATACGCAGTATTTT. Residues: CASSRIGDTQYF.

The CDR3 coding sequence is TGTGCCAGCAGCCCCAGGACAAGGAACACTGAAGCTTTCTTT. The encoded protein is CASSPRTRNTEAFF. This chain links TRBV5-6 with TRBJ1-1, with D possibly matching TRBD1 (5 bases). CDR3 length: 14 residues. V dropped 4 bases and J dropped 1 base, with 11 bases sitting between them. Germline-derived CDR1 and CDR2 are SGHDT and YYEEEE.

CDR3: CAIRPAEPEETQYF. In nucleotides, the CDR3 is TGTGCCATCAGACCAGCGGAACCCGAAGAGACCCAGTACTTC. The rearrangement links TRBV10-3 to TRBJ2-5; D perhaps matches TRBD2 (5 bases). V lost 6 bases and J 3 bases, leaving 14 bases between the germline ends. This CDR3 has 14 amino acids. Per germline, CDR1 ENHRY and CDR2 SYGVKD.

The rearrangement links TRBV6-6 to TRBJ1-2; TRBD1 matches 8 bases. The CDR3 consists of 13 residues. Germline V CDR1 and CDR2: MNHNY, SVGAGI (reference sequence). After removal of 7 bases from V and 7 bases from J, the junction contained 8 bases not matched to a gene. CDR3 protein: CASTSRTGSGYTF. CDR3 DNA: TGTGCCAGCACCTCGAGGACAGGGTCTGGCTACACCTTC.